A selection of T cell receptor beta chains follows, all from one sample in a study of naive and memory T cell subsets. TCRdb analysed the 5' RACE reads with MiXCR anew, one entry per CDR3 protein. This sample yields 55,000 to 70,000 distinct CDR3 sequences, of which more than 7% are seen a single time; around 9.7% belongs to the top ten. These receptors all come from a male donor in good health. Each CDR3 is given with its conserved first and last residue. The D gene is left open where the match is weak. The size of a clone is reported for some rows only, either as once, few or many, or as a class for expanded clones.

TGTGCCAGCAGCCAGACCCCAGGGGGCCGGTCAGATACGCAGTATTTT	CASSQTPGGRSDTQYF	TRBJ2-3	TRBV4-2	TRBD1	NA
TGTGCCAGCAGTGACAACATAGCGGGGGGGCCCGGGGATACGCAGTATTTT	CASSDNIAGGPGDTQYF	TRBJ2-3	TRBV6-4	TRBD2	NA
TGTGCCAGCAGTCTGAGGGGGTCCTATGGCTACACCTTC	CASSLRGSYGYTF	TRBJ1-2	TRBV28	NA	many
TGTGCCAGCACCAAAGGCAGCACAGATACGCAGTATTTT	CASTKGSTDTQYF	TRBJ2-3	TRBV2	NA	many
TGTGCCAGCAGTTCCGGAGCTTTTAACACCGGGGAGCTGTTTTTT	CASSSGAFNTGELFF	TRBJ2-2	TRBV6-5	NA	NA
TGTGCCAGCAGCTTAGAGGCCAGGACAGGAAGGGCCGGGGAGCTGTTTTTT	CASSLEARTGRAGELFF	TRBJ2-2	TRBV7-9	TRBD1	few
TGTGCCTGGAGGGTCGGCAGCGCGGTCGGGGAGCTGTTTTTT	CAWRVGSAVGELFF	TRBJ2-2	TRBV30	NA	many
TGCAGTGCTAGAGGGGGGGAAAGGTTCTACGAGCAGTACTTC	CSARGGERFYEQYF	TRBJ2-7	TRBV20-1	NA	many
TGCGCCAGCAGCTTGGCCGGCGGGGGCCGGGATACGCAGTATTTT	CASSLAGGGRDTQYF	TRBJ2-3	TRBV5-1	NA	few
TGTGCCAATTACAGGGGGCGCCTCCGGACAGATACGCAGTATTTT	CANYRGRLRTDTQYF	TRBJ2-3	TRBV2	TRBD1	NA
TGCAGTGCTAGAGGGGTAGGGACAGGTTACACAGATACGCAGTATTTT	CSARGVGTGYTDTQYF	TRBJ2-3	TRBV20-1	TRBD1	NA